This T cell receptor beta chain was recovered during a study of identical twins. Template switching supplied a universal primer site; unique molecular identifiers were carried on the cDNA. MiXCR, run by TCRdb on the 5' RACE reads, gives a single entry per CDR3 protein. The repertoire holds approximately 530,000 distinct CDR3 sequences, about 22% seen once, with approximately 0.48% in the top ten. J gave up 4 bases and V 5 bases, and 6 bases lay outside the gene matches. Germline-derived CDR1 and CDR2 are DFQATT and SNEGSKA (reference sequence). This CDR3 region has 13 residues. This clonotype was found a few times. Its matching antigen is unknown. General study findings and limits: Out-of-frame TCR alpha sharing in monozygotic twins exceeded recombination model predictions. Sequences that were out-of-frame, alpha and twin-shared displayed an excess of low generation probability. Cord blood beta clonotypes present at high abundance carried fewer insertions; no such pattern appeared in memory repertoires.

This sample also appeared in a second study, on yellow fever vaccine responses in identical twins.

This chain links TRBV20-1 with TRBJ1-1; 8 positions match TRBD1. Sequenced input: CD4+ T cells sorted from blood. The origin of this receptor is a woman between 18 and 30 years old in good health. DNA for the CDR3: TGCAGTGCTGGAACAGGGGGTTTCACTGAAGCTTTCTTT. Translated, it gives CSAGTGGFTEAFF.